What follows are 20 T cell receptor beta chains derived from one specimen sequenced in a study of cytomegalovirus exposure and HLA in healthy donors. Use of 60 Vbeta and 13 Jbeta primers characterized the PCR. Method: immunoSEQ multiplex PCR; TCRdb's copy keeps in-frame clones and lacks some. The data hold around 90,000 clones, with approximately 86% observed a single time. Sequencing was carried out using PBMCs. These receptors were collected from a man aged 25 to 40 in good health and CMV-seropositive.

The V gene is TRBV5-1, the J gene TRBJ2-3; the D is unclear. Germline lookup yields CDR1 SGHRS and CDR2 YFSETQ. The germline V and J ends were trimmed by 2 bases and 4 bases, with 11 bases remaining between them. This CDR3 has 14 residues. CDR3 in DNA: TGCGCCAGCAGCTTTCAGGCTCGTCCAGATACGCAGTATTTT. As protein: CASSFQARPDTQYF.

The chain uses TRBV28 and TRBJ1-5; possible D gene TRBD1, 6 bases. CDR1 and CDR2 (germline): MDHEN, SYDVKM. The CDR3 spans 16 residues. V was pared by 5 bases and J by 6 bases, with 20 bases between. CDR3 sequence (DNA): TGTGCCAGCAGTCCGCCTGGACGGGGGGCAGGTCAGCCCCAGCATTTT. Protein sequence: CASSPPGRGAGQPQHF.

This clone has just a few counts. The V gene is TRBV27, the J gene TRBJ2-1; maybe TRBD2 (6 bases). V was shortened by 2 bases and J by 6 bases, with 17 bases between the two germline ends. The CDR3 has 16 amino acids. Germline V CDR1 and CDR2: MNHEY, SMNVEV (reference sequence). Here the CDR3 DNA reads TGTGCCAGCAGTTTAGAACTAGCAGCCACGGGCAATGAGCAGTTCTTC. It specifies CASSLELAATGNEQFF.

The chain joins TRBV23-1 to TRBJ1-1; D unresolved. TRBV23-1 is given ORF status, its function remaining uncertain. The CDR3 has 12 amino acids. The germline V and J ends were trimmed by 9 bases and 2 bases, with 10 bases remaining between them. Here the CDR3 DNA reads TGCGCCAGACCACAGTCAAACACTGAAGCTTTCTTT. This gives the protein CARPQSNTEAFF.

The CDR3 DNA sequence: TGTGCCAGCTCAAGAGGCTCCAATCAGCCCCAGCATTTT. It specifies CASSRGSNQPQHF. The chain recombines TRBV18 with TRBJ1-5; D unclear. Germline CDR1 and CDR2: KGHSH and LQKENI. Deletions cut 5 bases from V and 3 bases from J, with 8 bases between. CDR3 length: 13 residues. Filled out from reference TRBV18 and TRBJ1-5, the complete variable domain reads NAGVMQNPRHLVRRRGQEARLRCSPMKGHSHVYWYRQLPEEGLKFMVYLQKENIIDESGMPKERFSAEFPKEGPSILRIQQVVRGDSAAYFCASSRGSNQPQHFGDGTRLSIL.

The rearrangement links TRBV27 to TRBJ2-2, with no clear D. There are 13 residues in the CDR3. Germline CDR1 and CDR2: MNHEY and SMNVEV (reference sequence). The V gene lost 2 bases and the J gene lost 7 bases, with 8 bases spanning the gap. CDR3: CASSLRGIGELFF. DNA of the CDR3: TGTGCCAGCAGTTTACGCGGAATCGGGGAGCTGTTTTTT.

CDR3 protein: CASSYSPGWGGYTF. The CDR3 DNA sequence: TGCGCCAGCAGCTACTCCCCAGGGTGGGGAGGCTACACCTTC. J is TRBJ1-2 and V is TRBV5-1, with D perhaps TRBD1 (5 bases). The ends were cut back, 3 bases at V and 8 bases at J, with 17 bases in the middle. CDR1 SGHRS and CDR2 YFSETQ come from the germline V gene. The CDR3 runs 14 residues.

The CDR3 DNA reads TGTGCCAGTAGCAACAGGGGGTACCCCTACGAGCAGTACTTC. This translates into CASSNRGYPYEQYF. V is TRBV19 and J is TRBJ2-7; 8 bases map to TRBD1. V gave up 6 bases and J gave up 2 bases; unmatched junction bases: 6. The V gene's germline CDR1 is LNHDA and CDR2 SQIVND (reference sequence). The CDR3 covers 14 residues. Based on the CDR3 plus reference TRBV19 and TRBJ2-7, the full variable domain is DGGITQSPKYLFRKEGQNVTLSCEQNLNHDAMYWYRQDPGQGLRLIYYSQIVNDFQKGDIAEGYSVSREKKESFPLTVTSAQKNPTAFYLCASSNRGYPYEQYFGPGTRLTVT.

This chain joins TRBV29-1 and TRBJ2-7; D gene unclear. The CDR3 runs to 13 residues. Trimming cost V 3 bases and J 0 bases, with 9 bases left between them. Looked up from germline, CDR1 is SQVTM and CDR2 is ANQGSEA. CDR3 nucleotide sequence: TGCAGCGTTGACACTCCTAGCTCCTACGAGCAGTACTTC. Its protein is CSVDTPSSYEQYF.

V and J are TRBV5-1 and TRBJ2-3; weak D call: TRBD1 (6 bases). Germline CDR1 reads SGHRS; CDR2 reads YFSETQ. This CDR3 has 16 residues. V lost 4 bases to trimming and J lost 4 bases, with 19 bases between them. CDR3 protein: CASSVMDPTGPDTQYF. As DNA, the CDR3 is TGCGCCAGCAGCGTGATGGACCCGACAGGCCCAGATACGCAGTATTTT.

The chain couples TRBV11-2 to TRBJ2-7; D possibly corresponds to TRBD2 (5 bases). V shed 1 base and J shed 2 bases, with 12 bases lying between them. CDR3 length: 15 amino acids. Germline assignment: CDR1 SGHAT and CDR2 FQNNGV. CDR3 bases: TGTGCCAGCAGCTTAGGGGCTAGCACAACCTACGAGCAGTACTTC. Encoded protein: CASSLGASTTYEQYF. Full variable domain (missing parts from reference TRBV11-2 and TRBJ2-7): EAGVAQSPRYKIIEKRQSVAFWCNPISGHATLYWYQQILGQGPKLLIQFQNNGVVDDSQLPKDRFSAERLKGVDSTLKIQPAKLEDSAVYLCASSLGASTTYEQYFGPGTRLTVT.

The V and J genes are TRBV5-1 and TRBJ2-3; tentatively, D is TRBD2 (6 bases). This CDR3 contains 18 residues. V shed 0 bases and J shed 8 bases, with 25 bases lying between them. Germline lookup yields CDR1 SGHRS and CDR2 YFSETQ. The CDR3 nucleotides read TGCGCCAGCAGCTTGGAGAGCTTGCGGGGTTTTGAGAGTGGTACGCAGTATTTT. Translating gives CASSLESLRGFESGTQYF. Full variable domain (rest looked up from reference TRBV5-1 and TRBJ2-3): KAGVTQTPRYLIKTRGQQVTLSCSPISGHRSVSWYQQTPGQGLQFLFEYFSETQRNKGNFPGRFSGRQFSNSRSEMNVSTLELGDSALYLCASSLESLRGFESGTQYFGPGTRLTVL.

The J gene is TRBJ2-3, the V gene TRBV27; 8 positions match TRBD2. CDR3 length: 15 amino acids. V gave up 10 bases and J gave up 4 bases; unmatched junction bases: 13. CDR1 and CDR2 from the germline V gene are MNHEY and SMNVEV (reference sequence). In DNA form, the CDR3 reads TGTGCCACCTCCTCATGGGGACTAGGTTCAGATACGCAGTATTTT. Protein sequence: CATSSWGLGSDTQYF.

The chain combines TRBV19 with TRBJ2-1; TRBD1 aligns across 10 bases. Germline CDR1 reads LNHDA; CDR2 reads SQIVND (reference sequence). The CDR3 consists of 13 residues. The DNA of the CDR3 is TGTGCAACTCGAGGGACAGGGGTCGGTGAGCAGTTCTTC. Translating it yields CATRGTGVGEQFF.

In DNA form, the CDR3 reads TGTGCCAGCAGCTTAAATAGCTACGAGCAGTACTTC. This sequence encodes CASSLNSYEQYF. The chain joins TRBV7-9 to TRBJ2-7, with D unclear. This CDR3 is built from 12 residues. The germline gives CDR1 SEHNR, CDR2 FQNEAQ (reference sequence). Trimming removed 2 bases from V and 3 bases from J, with 5 bases in between.

This chain connects TRBV29-1 to TRBJ2-7, with 13 bases fitting TRBD2. From germline, CDR1 is SQVTM and CDR2 ANQGSEA. Germline trimming cut 7 bases from V and 2 bases from J; bases unmatched to any gene: 2. CDR3 length: 13 residues. The CDR3 sequence: CSAGTSGAYEQYF. CDR3 coding DNA: TGCAGCGCGGGGACTAGCGGGGCCTACGAGCAGTACTTC.

The gene calls are TRBV5-1 and TRBJ1-1, with D perhaps TRBD1 (5 bases). CDR3 length equals 14 residues. V was pared by 0 bases and J by 5 bases, with 11 bases between. In germline, CDR1 is SGHRS, CDR2 YFSETQ. CDR3 loop: CASSLGAGRTEAFF. DNA of the CDR3: TGCGCCAGCAGCTTGGGGGCAGGGAGGACTGAAGCTTTCTTT.

This clone has a single count. CDR3 nucleotides: TGTGCCAGTAGTATCATTGCGGGAGGGCCCACCGGGGAGCTGTTTTTT. Translating it yields CASSIIAGGPTGELFF. The chain combines TRBV19 with TRBJ2-2; 9 bases line up with TRBD2. There are 16 residues in the CDR3. Trimming removed 3 bases from V and 4 bases from J; junction bases left unmatched: 6. Per germline, CDR1 LNHDA and CDR2 SQIVND (reference sequence).

Only a few counts were recorded for this clone. V and J are TRBV5-4 and TRBJ1-4; 9 positions match TRBD1. V gave up 4 bases and J gave up 4 bases; unmatched junction bases: 8. Germline V gene lookup returns CDR1 SGHNT and CDR2 YYREEE (reference sequence). There are 16 residues in the CDR3. CDR3 nucleotide sequence: TGTGCCAGCAGCGCTGGGACAGGGATGTTTAATGAAAAACTGTTTTTT. This gives the protein CASSAGTGMFNEKLFF.

The CDR3 DNA reads as TGTGCCAGTAGTATAGATGCAGGTAATGAGCAGTTCTTC. This gives the protein CASSIDAGNEQFF. This chain links TRBV19 with TRBJ2-1; D is undetermined. Trimming cost V 0 bases and J 7 bases, with 7 bases left between them. CDR3 length: 13 residues. Germline V gene sequence: CDR1 LNHDA, CDR2 SQIVND (reference sequence).